The 25 T cell receptor beta chains presented below share a single source sample, sequenced in a study of blood T cell repertoires in COVID-19. TCRdb's table, derived via immunoSEQ multiplex PCR, lists solely in-frame clones and lacks some. The profile shows a few hundred thousand clones, 86% of them singletons. Material: peripheral blood. These receptors were obtained from an elderly man with acute or convalescent COVID-19.

J is TRBJ1-1 and V is TRBV7-9; D is unresolved. V dropped 1 base and J dropped 5 bases, with 8 bases sitting between them. CDR3 length: 13 residues. CDR1 SEHNR and CDR2 FQNEAQ come from the germline V gene (reference sequence). The CDR3 nucleotides are TGTGCCAGCAGCTTAGGAGAATGGACTGAAGCTTTCTTT. It is translated as CASSLGEWTEAFF.

V is TRBV12-1 and J is TRBJ2-3; TRBD2 was called by the table and not checked on the DNA. TRBV12-1 is an annotated pseudogene. CDR3 length: 18 amino acids. The CDR3 sequence is CASGGEREGRMSTDTQYF. For the CDR3, the DNA is TGTGCCAGCGGAGGGGAGCGGGAGGGCCGGATGAGCACAGATACGCAGTATTTT.

The rearrangement uses TRBV3-1 (or the pseudogene TRBV3-2) and TRBJ2-1, with 12 bases that match TRBD2. V shed 4 bases, J shed 7 bases, and the junction held 5 bases outside the gene matches. The CDR3 has 15 amino acids. Per the germline V gene, CDR1 is LGHDT and CDR2 is YNNKEL (reference sequence). The CDR3 loop reads CASSLTSGSWNEQFF. Here the CDR3 DNA reads TGTGCCAGCAGCCTGACTAGCGGGAGTTGGAATGAGCAGTTCTTC.

The chain recombines TRBV5-1 with TRBJ2-7; TRBD2 matches at 7 bases. The CDR3 has 14 residues. J lost 7 bases, V lost 0 bases, and 7 bases had no gene match. CDR1 is SGHRS and CDR2 is YFSETQ in the germline V gene. CDR3 amino acids: CASSLDTGRREQYF. CDR3 bases: TGCGCCAGCAGCTTGGACACCGGGAGGAGGGAGCAGTACTTC.

The rearrangement links TRBV5-1 to TRBJ1-1; perhaps TRBD1 as D (5 bases). Germline CDR1 SGHRS, CDR2 YFSETQ. Trimming stripped 7 bases from V and 5 bases from J, with 18 bases between. The CDR3 sequence is 14 residues long. The CDR3 DNA reads as TGCGCCAGCCTAGAGGTGCCAGGGAGGACTGAAGCTTTCTTT. Protein product: CASLEVPGRTEAFF.

The genes are TRBV3-1 (or the pseudogene TRBV3-2) and TRBJ2-7; 13 nucleotides line up with TRBD2. CDR3 length: 18 amino acids. J lost 1 base, V lost 4 bases, and 10 bases had no gene match. CDR1 and CDR2 from the germline V gene are LGHDT and YNNKEL (reference sequence). The chain's CDR3 is CASSPLPKLAGGSYEQYF. The CDR3 DNA is TGTGCCAGCAGCCCACTCCCCAAACTAGCGGGAGGGTCCTACGAGCAGTACTTC.

This chain connects TRBV27 to TRBJ1-4; weak D call: TRBD1 (5 bases). CDR1 MNHEY and CDR2 SMNVEV come from the germline V gene (reference sequence). This CDR3 comprises 14 residues. The V and J ends lost 5 bases and 8 bases respectively, with 15 bases between them. CDR3 nucleotides: TGTGCCAGCAGTCCACGGAGGGGTGGCGAAAAACTGTTTTTT. Its protein is CASSPRRGGEKLFF.

The V and J genes are TRBV5-1 and TRBJ1-5; 8 nucleotides agree with TRBD1. The germline V gene has CDR1 SGHRS and CDR2 YFSETQ. CDR3 length: 15 residues. V lost 4 bases and J lost 5; bases outside the gene matches: 8. In DNA, the CDR3 is TGCGCCAGCAGCACCCAGGGGGCAAGGGATCAGCCCCAGCATTTT. Protein: CASSTQGARDQPQHF. The variable domain in full, with the rest retrieved from reference TRBV5-1 and TRBJ1-5, is KAGVTQTPRYLIKTRGQQVTLSCSPISGHRSVSWYQQTPGQGLQFLFEYFSETQRNKGNFPGRFSGRQFSNSRSEMNVSTLELGDSALYLCASSTQGARDQPQHFGDGTRLSIL.

This clone occurred a few times. The rearrangement links TRBV19 to TRBJ2-3, with TRBD2 identical over 15 bases. This CDR3 comprises 20 residues. Unmatched junction bases numbered 14, after V lost 4 bases and J lost 3 bases. The germline V gene has CDR1 LNHDA and CDR2 SQIVND (reference sequence). CDR3: CASSTGTSGGPRHSTDTQYF. CDR3 bases: TGTGCCAGTAGTACCGGGACTAGCGGGGGGCCGAGGCATAGTACAGATACGCAGTATTTT.

The chain is built from TRBV19 and TRBJ2-4; D is perhaps TRBD1 (6 bases). Per the germline V gene, CDR1 is LNHDA and CDR2 is SQIVND (reference sequence). The CDR3 is 15 residues long. V lost 3 bases and J 9 bases, leaving 18 bases between the germline ends. The CDR3 bases are TGTGCCAGTAGTATTGTCGGCCAGGGGAGCGCCATTCAGTACTTC. Amino acid sequence: CASSIVGQGSAIQYF.

V gene TRBV4-1 combines with J gene TRBJ1-6; D possibly corresponds to TRBD1 (5 bases). The V end lost 2 bases, the J end lost 5 bases, and 7 bases lay between the germline ends. This CDR3 has 14 amino acids. Germline V CDR1 and CDR2: MGHRA, YSYEKL. The CDR3 loop is CASSQSDNNSPLHF. The CDR3 region has the DNA TGCGCCAGCAGCCAATCGGACAATAATTCACCCCTCCACTTT.

This clone was recorded once. This sequence joins TRBV5-1 and TRBJ2-1, with D possibly matching TRBD2 (5 bases). CDR3 length: 14 amino acids. Germline V gene sequence: CDR1 SGHRS, CDR2 YFSETQ. Between the trimmed V and J ends, which lost 4 bases and 5 bases, there was a span of 13 bases. CDR3 in DNA: TGCGCCAGCAGCCCGGGATATTCAAACAATGAGCAGTTCTTC. Residues: CASSPGYSNNEQFF. Drawing the rest from reference TRBV5-1 and TRBJ2-1, the complete variable domain is KAGVTQTPRYLIKTRGQQVTLSCSPISGHRSVSWYQQTPGQGLQFLFEYFSETQRNKGNFPGRFSGRQFSNSRSEMNVSTLELGDSALYLCASSPGYSNNEQFFGPGTRLTVL.

This chain links TRBV5-1 with TRBJ1-6; TRBD1 aligns across 8 bases. The CDR3 sequence is 16 residues long. Germline values: CDR1 SGHRS, CDR2 YFSETQ. Germline trimming cut 0 bases from V and 8 bases from J; bases unmatched to any gene: 7. The CDR3 nucleotides read TGCGCCAGCAGCTTGGATGACAGGGGCGCGGATTCACCCCTCCACTTT. Translation gives CASSLDDRGADSPLHF.

This clone was seen a handful of times. The chain carries TRBV5-1 and TRBJ1-4; 7 nucleotides align to TRBD1. Germline-derived CDR1 and CDR2 are SGHRS and YFSETQ. The CDR3 runs to 16 residues. The V segment lost 4 bases and the J segment 4 bases; nucleotides outside the gene matches: 10. This chain's CDR3 is CASSPYPGQLNEKLFF. The CDR3 nucleotides are TGCGCCAGCAGCCCCTATCCGGGACAGCTTAATGAAAAACTGTTTTTT.

The rearrangement links TRBV4-1 to TRBJ2-1; D is undetermined. Trimming removed 6 bases from V and 9 bases from J, with 9 bases in between. CDR1 and CDR2 from the germline V gene are MGHRA and YSYEKL. The CDR3 has 11 amino acids. This CDR3 reads CASSSGFEQFF. CDR3 nucleotides: TGCGCCAGCAGTTCAGGATTTGAGCAGTTCTTC.

V and J are TRBV9 and TRBJ2-2; D possibly corresponds to TRBD1 (5 bases). The CDR3 runs 14 residues. Germline V CDR1 and CDR2: SGDLS, YYNGEE. V lost 9 bases and J 0 bases, leaving 12 bases between the germline ends. CDR3 in DNA: TGTGCCACCGAAGACAGAACGAACACCGGGGAGCTGTTTTTT. Translation gives CATEDRTNTGELFF.

The rearrangement uses TRBV25-1 and TRBJ1-4; D call uncertain. Germline-derived CDR1 and CDR2 are MGHDK and SYGVNS. The CDR3 extends over 13 amino acids. Trimming took off 4 bases at V and 4 bases at J, with 7 bases between the two ends. CDR3 in amino acids: CASSGGLNEKLFF. CDR3 nucleotide sequence: TGTGCCAGCAGTGGCGGACTTAATGAAAAACTGTTTTTT. Using reference TRBV25-1 and TRBJ1-4 for the parts outside the CDR3, the full variable domain is EADIYQTPRYLVIGTGKKITLECSQTMGHDKMYWYQQDPGMELHLIHYSYGVNSTEKGDLSSESTVSRIRTEHFPLTLESARPSHTSQYLCASSGGLNEKLFFGSGTQLSVL.

This clone was detected only once. The rearrangement joins TRBV6-6 to TRBJ2-5; 7 bases line up with TRBD2. Trimming removed 5 bases from V and 5 bases from J; junction bases left unmatched: 11. There are 15 residues in the CDR3. Per germline, CDR1 MNHNY and CDR2 SVGAGI (reference sequence). The chain's CDR3 is CASSRIAGGGETQYF. CDR3 sequence (DNA): TGTGCCAGCAGTCGGATAGCGGGTGGAGGGGAGACCCAGTACTTC.

The chain recombines TRBV9 with TRBJ1-3; D ambiguous. V lost 0 bases and J lost 9, with 16 bases in between. Looked up from germline, CDR1 is SGDLS and CDR2 is YYNGEE. CDR3 length: 15 amino acids. CDR3 residues: CASSVGEGSIGTIYF. For the CDR3, the DNA is TGTGCCAGCAGCGTAGGCGAGGGTTCTATTGGCACCATATATTTT.

The count of this clone is one. Compared with germline, one end of the junction differs, possibly owing to a read error. The rearrangement links TRBV18 to TRBJ1-4, with 8 positions matching TRBD1. The length of the CDR3 is 13 residues. The germline gives CDR1 KGHSH, CDR2 LQKENI. The CDR3 coding sequence is TGTGCCGGCTCCAGACAGGGGACCCAAAAACTGTTTTTT. It is translated as CAGSRQGTQKLFF.

The chain uses TRBV19 and TRBJ2-3; 8 positions agree with TRBD2. CDR3 length: 15 amino acids. V lost 5 bases and J lost 4; bases outside the gene matches: 8. Germline loops: CDR1 LNHDA, CDR2 SQIVND (reference sequence). The CDR3 sequence is CASSLAAGAADTQYF. DNA for the CDR3: TGTGCCAGTAGTTTGGCAGCGGGAGCGGCAGATACGCAGTATTTT.

V is TRBV3-1 (or the pseudogene TRBV3-2) and J is TRBJ1-2; D unclear. V lost 2 bases and J 3 bases, leaving 13 bases between the germline ends. Per the germline V gene, CDR1 is LGHDT and CDR2 is YNNKEL (reference sequence). The CDR3 contains 15 residues. The CDR3 sequence is CASSQYPGRDYGYTF. CDR3 in DNA: TGTGCCAGCAGCCAATACCCGGGTCGGGACTATGGCTACACCTTC.

The rearrangement links TRBV2 to TRBJ2-1, with TRBD2 identical over 16 bases. V was pared by 5 bases and J by 2 bases, with 9 bases of the junction left unmatched. The CDR3 loop spans 19 amino acids. Germline V gene lookup returns CDR1 SNHLY and CDR2 FYNNEI. The CDR3 loop reads CASSQLGTSGGAPYNEQFF. CDR3 coding DNA: TGTGCCAGCAGTCAACTCGGGACTAGCGGGGGGGCCCCCTACAATGAGCAGTTCTTC.

J is TRBJ1-2 and V is TRBV5-1; 7 nucleotides line up with TRBD1. This CDR3 has 13 amino acids. Germline V lookup: CDR1 SGHRS, CDR2 YFSETQ. V dropped 2 bases and J dropped 2; count of bases not matched to a gene: 0. CDR3 protein: CASSLQGNYGYTF. In DNA form, the CDR3 reads TGCGCCAGCAGCTTACAGGGGAACTATGGCTACACCTTC.

The chain is built from TRBV3-1 (or the pseudogene TRBV3-2) and TRBJ2-4, with 7 positions matching TRBD2. Germline assignment: CDR1 LGHDT and CDR2 YNNKEL (reference sequence). This CDR3 has 14 amino acids. Germline trimming cut 4 bases from V and 3 bases from J; bases unmatched to any gene: 3. CDR3 protein: CASSLGGGKNIQYF. CDR3 DNA sequence: TGTGCCAGCAGCCTCGGCGGGGGCAAAAACATTCAGTACTTC.